Below are 7 T cell receptor beta chains sequenced from a single sample in a study of cytomegalovirus exposure and HLA in healthy donors. Use of 60 Vbeta and 13 Jbeta primers characterized the PCR. Sequencing used immunoSEQ multiplex PCR; TCRdb keeps in-frame clones, though not all of them. The sample gives around 150,000 clones, roughly 79% of which show up once; roughly 7% is in the top ten. The sequencing input was PBMCs. These receptors were obtained from a male donor in good health and CMV-seropositive.

The chain carries TRBV29-1 and TRBJ2-5; D might be TRBD1 (6 bases). The DNA end is a closer match to TRBJ2-7, so the J assignment may be wrong. CDR3 length equals 13 residues. Germline CDR1 is SQVTM and CDR2 is ANQGSEA. The CDR3 sequence is CSVTGSPAYEQYF. The DNA of the CDR3 is TGCAGCGTTACAGGGTCACCCGCCTACGAGCAGTACTTC.

This sequence joins TRBV5-1 and TRBJ2-5; 8 bases match TRBD1. With V trimmed by 4 bases and J by 5 bases, 7 bases remained unmatched. The CDR3 has 14 residues. Germline CDR1 SGHRS, CDR2 YFSETQ. The CDR3 nucleotides are TGCGCCAGCAGCCCGACAGGGGACTGGGAGACCCAGTACTTC. Its translation: CASSPTGDWETQYF.

The rearrangement joins TRBV5-8 to TRBJ2-3; D perhaps matches TRBD2 (6 bases). The germline V gene has CDR1 SGHTS and CDR2 YDEGEE. The V end was cut by 4 bases, the J end by 1 base, with 16 bases between. The CDR3 loop spans 16 amino acids. The CDR3 coding sequence is TGTGCCAGCAGCCCGGGAATGCGCGGGGGCACAGATACGCAGTATTTT. Translating gives CASSPGMRGGTDTQYF.

A single count supports this clone. The J gene is TRBJ2-7, the V gene TRBV4-1, with 10 bases fitting TRBD1. J gave up 0 bases and V 1 base, and 0 bases lay outside the gene matches. Germline values: CDR1 MGHRA, CDR2 YSYEKL. This CDR3 is 15 amino acids long. This CDR3 reads CASSQGDRGSYEQYF. CDR3 DNA sequence: TGCGCCAGCAGCCAAGGGGACAGGGGCTCCTACGAGCAGTACTTC.

The V and J genes are TRBV13 and TRBJ2-7, with TRBD1 matching 8 bases. CDR3 length equals 18 residues. Germline CDR1 and CDR2: PRHDT and FYEKMQ (reference sequence). The J segment lost 0 bases and the V segment lost 5 bases, leaving 15 bases of the junction unmatched. The CDR3 DNA is TGTGCCAGCAGCCTAACAGGGGGATCCCCCCTCAGCTCCTACGAGCAGTACTTC. It specifies CASSLTGGSPLSSYEQYF.

The chain has TRBV4-2 and TRBJ1-1, with 7 nucleotides matching TRBD1. The CDR3 has 15 amino acids. Germline lookup yields CDR1 LGHNA and CDR2 YNFKEQ. Trimming at V came to 5 bases and at J to 0 bases, leaving 6 bases not matched to a gene. CDR3 bases: TGTGCCAGCAGCTTGCAGGACAGGATGAACACTGAAGCTTTCTTT. It specifies CASSLQDRMNTEAFF.

Concerning this clone itself: Additional DNA sequences in this sample encode the identical CDR3. The V gene is TRBV6-1, the J gene TRBJ1-5, with 8 bases matching TRBD1. This CDR3 is 16 amino acids long. The germline gives CDR1 MNHNS, CDR2 SASEGT. Germline trimming cut 2 bases from V and 3 bases from J; bases unmatched to any gene: 6. CDR3 coding DNA: TGTGCCAGCAGTGAACTGACAGGGGTGGTCAATCAGCCCCAGCATTTT. Its protein product is CASSELTGVVNQPQHF.